A selection of T cell receptor beta chains follows, all from one sample in a study of blood T cell repertoires in COVID-19. The table came from immunoSEQ multiplex PCR; TCRdb's copy has only in-frame clones and leaves some out. The table shows about 160,000 clones, with over 70% occurring only once. The specimen was PBMCs or T cells enriched from blood (not recorded which). The receptors shown here come from a woman in her thirties or forties with acute COVID-19. CDR3s include the opening cysteine and the closing phenylalanine or tryptophan. The D gene is left open where the match is weak. Expanded clones are given a class, and other clones once, few, many or no size at all.

v_call: TRBV3-1/TRBV3-2; clone_size: NA; d_call: NA; j_call: TRBJ2-1; cdr3_nt: TGTGCCAGCAGCCAATCAGGGGGGACCTACAATGAGCAGTTCTTC; cdr3_aa: CASSQSGGTYNEQFF
v_call: TRBV7-9; clone_size: NA; d_call: NA; j_call: TRBJ1-2; cdr3_nt: TGTGCCAGCAGCCTCCCGCCGCCACGGTCCTATGGCTACACCTTC; cdr3_aa: CASSLPPPRSYGYTF
v_call: TRBV28; clone_size: NA; d_call: TRBD1; j_call: TRBJ1-2; cdr3_nt: TGTGCCAGCAGTAAGGACAGGGGGAGAGCTAACTATGGCTACACCTTC; cdr3_aa: CASSKDRGRANYGYTF
v_call: TRBV29-1; clone_size: NA; d_call: TRBD1; j_call: TRBJ1-5; cdr3_nt: TGCAGCGTAGCACAGGGGGAAGGAAGCAATCAGCCCCAGCATTTT; cdr3_aa: CSVAQGEGSNQPQHF
v_call: TRBV25-1; clone_size: NA; d_call: TRBD1; j_call: TRBJ1-4; cdr3_nt: TGTGCCAGCAGTGGTCTAGGGACAGGGGGAACTAATGAAAAACTGTTTTTT; cdr3_aa: CASSGLGTGGTNEKLFF
v_call: TRBV5-1; clone_size: NA; d_call: TRBD2; j_call: TRBJ2-1; cdr3_nt: TGCGCCAGCAGCTTGGGGGGGACTAGCGGTAACAATGAGCAGTTCTTC; cdr3_aa: CASSLGGTSGNNEQFF
v_call: TRBV7-9; clone_size: NA; d_call: TRBD1; j_call: TRBJ1-1; cdr3_nt: TGTGCCAGCAGCTCAAGGACAGGAATGAACACTGAAGCTTTCTTT; cdr3_aa: CASSSRTGMNTEAFF
v_call: TRBV5-1; clone_size: few; d_call: NA; j_call: TRBJ1-1; cdr3_nt: TGCGCCAGCAGCTTGATGTCGGCGGTTGCGAACACTGAAGCTTTCTTT; cdr3_aa: CASSLMSAVANTEAFF
v_call: TRBV15; clone_size: NA; d_call: TRBD1; j_call: TRBJ1-6; cdr3_nt: TGTGCCACCAGCCCGGACAGGGGGTTCAATAATTCACCCCTCCACTTT; cdr3_aa: CATSPDRGFNNSPLHF
v_call: TRBV7-9; clone_size: NA; d_call: TRBD1; j_call: TRBJ1-4; cdr3_nt: TGTGCCAGCAGCTTTCCAGGGGGCACGGGGGAAAAACTGTTTTTT; cdr3_aa: CASSFPGGTGEKLFF
v_call: TRBV11-2; clone_size: NA; d_call: TRBD2; j_call: TRBJ2-7; cdr3_nt: TGTGCCAGCAGCATTGGGTTGGGACTAGCGGGGACCTACGAGCAGTACTTC; cdr3_aa: CASSIGLGLAGTYEQYF
v_call: TRBV19; clone_size: NA; d_call: NA; j_call: TRBJ2-1; cdr3_nt: TGTGCCAGTAGTACCGGGATAGAGGGCCTTCTCGATGAGCAGTTCTTC; cdr3_aa: CASSTGIEGLLDEQFF
v_call: TRBV5-1; clone_size: NA; d_call: TRBD1; j_call: TRBJ2-3; cdr3_nt: TGCGCCAGCAGCTCTCCGGGACAGGGGGCGTGGACAGATACGCAGTATTTT; cdr3_aa: CASSSPGQGAWTDTQYF
v_call: TRBV19; clone_size: NA; d_call: TRBD2; j_call: TRBJ2-1; cdr3_nt: TGTGCCAGTAGTAAGGTGGGGCCTAGCGGGAGTGGGCAGTTCTTC; cdr3_aa: CASSKVGPSGSGQFF
v_call: TRBV20-1; clone_size: NA; d_call: NA; j_call: TRBJ2-1; cdr3_nt: TGCAGTGCTGGTATCGCGGGTGGGCAGTTCTTC; cdr3_aa: CSAGIAGGQFF
v_call: TRBV3-1/TRBV3-2; clone_size: NA; d_call: TRBD1; j_call: TRBJ1-2; cdr3_nt: TGTGCCAGCAGCCCATGGGGGACAGCGGGTAACTATGGCTACACCTTC; cdr3_aa: CASSPWGTAGNYGYTF
v_call: TRBV7-9; clone_size: NA; d_call: NA; j_call: TRBJ1-1; cdr3_nt: TGTGCCAGCAGCCCCTTTCGAGGAGGGCTTGAAGCTTTCTTT; cdr3_aa: CASSPFRGGLEAFF
v_call: TRBV2; clone_size: few; d_call: TRBD2; j_call: TRBJ2-3; cdr3_nt: TGTGCCAGCAGGACTAGCGGGACCACAGATACGCAGTATTTT; cdr3_aa: CASRTSGTTDTQYF
v_call: TRBV5-4; clone_size: NA; d_call: TRBD2; j_call: TRBJ2-5; cdr3_nt: TGTGCCAGCACCCTTAAACTAGCGGGGAAAGAGACCCAGTACTTC; cdr3_aa: CASTLKLAGKETQYF
v_call: TRBV7-9; clone_size: few; d_call: NA; j_call: TRBJ1-1; cdr3_nt: TGTGCCACGGGCCGGGTAGGCAGGGATGCGGGGTACTTGAACACTGAAGCTTTCTTT; cdr3_aa: CATGRVGRDAGYLNTEAFF
v_call: TRBV18; clone_size: NA; d_call: TRBD1; j_call: TRBJ1-1; cdr3_nt: TGTGCCAGCTCACCGGGGACAGGGGTTCTGGTTGAAGCTTTCTTT; cdr3_aa: CASSPGTGVLVEAFF
v_call: TRBV4-1; clone_size: NA; d_call: TRBD2; j_call: TRBJ2-1; cdr3_nt: TGCGCCAGCAGCCCGGGACTAGCGGGAGTTCCGCAGTTCTTC; cdr3_aa: CASSPGLAGVPQFF
v_call: TRBV30; clone_size: NA; d_call: NA; j_call: TRBJ2-2; cdr3_nt: TGTGCCTGGAGTCCAGGGACCGGGGAGCTGTTTTTT; cdr3_aa: CAWSPGTGELFF
v_call: TRBV19; clone_size: NA; d_call: NA; j_call: TRBJ1-5; cdr3_nt: TGTGCCAGTAGTCCCTCGGGAAGGTCCCAGCATTTT; cdr3_aa: CASSPSGRSQHF
v_call: TRBV30; clone_size: NA; d_call: NA; j_call: TRBJ1-1; cdr3_nt: TGTGCCTGTGTCCAGGGGTTGATTGTCGACACTGAAGCTTTCTTT; cdr3_aa: CACVQGLIVDTEAFF
v_call: TRBV24-1; clone_size: NA; d_call: TRBD2; j_call: TRBJ2-1; cdr3_nt: TGTGCCACCAGTGACCGACTAGCGGGAGGACTGCAGTTCTTC; cdr3_aa: CATSDRLAGGLQFF
v_call: TRBV5-1; clone_size: NA; d_call: TRBD2; j_call: TRBJ2-3; cdr3_nt: TGCGCCAGCAGCTTCTCCGGGAGGGGGACAGATACGCAGTATTTT; cdr3_aa: CASSFSGRGTDTQYF
v_call: TRBV7-2; clone_size: NA; d_call: NA; j_call: TRBJ1-1; cdr3_nt: TGTGCCAGCAGCTGGACTCCCGGTAACACTGAAGCTTTCTTT; cdr3_aa: CASSWTPGNTEAFF
v_call: TRBV19; clone_size: NA; d_call: TRBD1; j_call: TRBJ2-1; cdr3_nt: TGTGCCAGTACTAAGGACCCGGGACAGGGGTACAATGAGCAGTTCTTC; cdr3_aa: CASTKDPGQGYNEQFF
v_call: TRBV19; clone_size: NA; d_call: TRBD1; j_call: TRBJ2-5; cdr3_nt: TGTGCCAGTAGTAGCCGGGACAGGGGTCAAGAGACCCAGTACTTC; cdr3_aa: CASSSRDRGQETQYF
v_call: TRBV11-2; clone_size: NA; d_call: TRBD2; j_call: TRBJ2-5; cdr3_nt: TGTGCCAGCAGCTTAGAGACTAGCGGGAGTAGGATGGGAGAGACCCAGTACTTC; cdr3_aa: CASSLETSGSRMGETQYF
v_call: TRBV2; clone_size: NA; d_call: NA; j_call: TRBJ1-6; cdr3_nt: TGTGCCAGCAGTTCGAGTCGGGGGAATTCACCCCTCCACTTT; cdr3_aa: CASSSSRGNSPLHF
v_call: TRBV6-5; clone_size: NA; d_call: NA; j_call: TRBJ1-1; cdr3_nt: TGTGCCAGCAGTTACTCTCACAGGAACACTGAAGCTTTCTTT; cdr3_aa: CASSYSHRNTEAFF
v_call: TRBV28; clone_size: NA; d_call: NA; j_call: TRBJ1-2; cdr3_nt: TGTGCCAGCATCCCACCGGCGGGGGACTATGGCTACACCTTC; cdr3_aa: CASIPPAGDYGYTF
v_call: TRBV10-2; clone_size: NA; d_call: TRBD2; j_call: TRBJ2-2; cdr3_nt: TGCGCCAGCAGTTTGTCTAGCGGGAGGAGAGGAACCGGGGAGCTGTTTTTT; cdr3_aa: CASSLSSGRRGTGELFF
v_call: TRBV19; clone_size: NA; d_call: NA; j_call: TRBJ1-1; cdr3_nt: TGTGCCAGTCAGGACAGTCTGAACACTGAAGCTTTCTTT; cdr3_aa: CASQDSLNTEAFF
v_call: TRBV5-1; clone_size: NA; d_call: NA; j_call: TRBJ2-1; cdr3_nt: TGCGCCAGCAGCCGCGACAGAAACTCCTACAATGAGCAGTTCTTC; cdr3_aa: CASSRDRNSYNEQFF
v_call: TRBV6-5; clone_size: NA; d_call: TRBD1; j_call: TRBJ1-3; cdr3_nt: TGTGCCAGCAGTTACAGACAGGGGAGAAACACCATATATTTT; cdr3_aa: CASSYRQGRNTIYF
v_call: TRBV11-2; clone_size: once; d_call: TRBD2; j_call: TRBJ2-3; cdr3_nt: TGTGCCAGCAGCTTAAGCGGGATGAATACGCAGTATTTT; cdr3_aa: CASSLSGMNTQYF
v_call: TRBV7-3; clone_size: few; d_call: NA; j_call: TRBJ2-7; cdr3_nt: TGTGCCAGCAGCTCGGGACTCGAATACGAGCAGTACTTC; cdr3_aa: CASSSGLEYEQYF
v_call: TRBV5-1; clone_size: NA; d_call: NA; j_call: TRBJ1-1; cdr3_nt: TGCGCCAGCAGCCTAGGGGCGGAGACTGAAGCTTTCTTT; cdr3_aa: CASSLGAETEAFF
v_call: TRBV28; clone_size: NA; d_call: TRBD2; j_call: TRBJ2-7; cdr3_nt: TGTGCCAGCAGTTTTCCGGGACTAGCGGGATTACTAACCTACGAGCAGTACTTC; cdr3_aa: CASSFPGLAGLLTYEQYF
v_call: TRBV28; clone_size: NA; d_call: NA; j_call: TRBJ2-2; cdr3_nt: TGTGCCAGCAAACGGGAGAACACCGGGGAGCTGTTTTTT; cdr3_aa: CASKRENTGELFF